These 17 T cell receptor beta chains were sequenced from one sample in a study of blood T cell repertoires in COVID-19. The repertoire was sequenced with immunoSEQ multiplex PCR; TCRdb's copy has only in-frame clones and lacks some. The data show about 36,000 clones, about three quarters seen once. The sequenced sample was peripheral blood. These receptors were taken from a man in his 60s with acute or convalescent COVID-19.

The chain uses TRBV10-3 and TRBJ2-3; D is perhaps TRBD1 (5 bases). In germline, CDR1 is ENHRY, CDR2 SYGVKD. The length of the CDR3 is 15 residues. V was trimmed by 6 bases and J by 0 bases, leaving 13 bases between them. The CDR3 is CAISKTGTSTDTQYF. The CDR3 DNA reads TGTGCCATCAGCAAAACAGGAACCAGCACAGATACGCAGTATTTT.

The rearrangement links TRBV29-1 to TRBJ2-7; 9 bases fit TRBD2. This CDR3 spans 15 amino acids. CDR1 is SQVTM, CDR2 ANQGSEA, per germline. Trimming removed 5 bases from V and 2 bases from J; junction bases left unmatched: 10. This CDR3 reads CSVLSRRGGTYEQYF. Written as DNA, the CDR3 is TGCAGCGTTCTGTCCCGGCGGGGGGGGACCTACGAGCAGTACTTC.

This clone has only a few counts. The rearrangement joins TRBV5-5 to TRBJ2-5; 13 bases are shared with TRBD2. The V and J ends lost 3 bases and 3 bases, in that order; junction bases with no gene match: 2. The CDR3 totals 15 residues. CDR1 SGHKS and CDR2 YYEKEE come from the germline V gene (reference sequence). CDR3: CASSWTSGRKETQYF. DNA for the CDR3: TGTGCCAGCAGCTGGACTAGCGGGAGAAAAGAGACCCAGTACTTC.

The rearrangement links TRBV19 to TRBJ2-5; no clear D. This CDR3 spans 13 amino acids. Germline V gives CDR1 LNHDA, CDR2 SQIVND (reference sequence). V was clipped by 3 bases and J by 5 bases, with 10 bases between them. Here the CDR3 reads CASSIAAPETQYF. The CDR3, as DNA: TGTGCCAGTAGTATCGCGGCACCGGAGACCCAGTACTTC.

The chain couples TRBV5-6 to TRBJ2-7, with 7 bases lining up with TRBD1. This CDR3 comprises 17 residues. The germline gives CDR1 SGHDT, CDR2 YYEEEE. J was trimmed by 1 base and V by 4 bases; bases with no gene match: 14. CDR3 residues: CASSLSLRTGLSYEQYF. The CDR3 nucleotides are TGTGCCAGCAGCCTCAGCCTCAGGACAGGTTTATCCTACGAGCAGTACTTC.

This clone has just a few counts. DNA of the CDR3: TGTGCCAGCAGCCGGTCGACTAGCGGGAAGGTCGGGGAGCAGTTCTTC. Translating gives CASSRSTSGKVGEQFF. The chain employs TRBV3-1 (or the pseudogene TRBV3-2) and TRBJ2-1, with 11 bases lining up with TRBD2. CDR1 and CDR2 from the germline V gene are LGHDT and YNNKEL (reference sequence). The CDR3 length is 16 residues. V was clipped by 4 bases and J by 10 bases; unmatched bases: 12.

The gene calls are TRBV5-1 and TRBJ2-3; tentative D call: TRBD2 (6 bases). This CDR3 comprises 15 residues. Trimming took off 4 bases at V and 0 bases at J, with 12 bases between the two ends. Germline loops: CDR1 SGHRS, CDR2 YFSETQ. CDR3 sequence (DNA): TGCGCCAGCAGCCCGGGACTCCGTAGCACAGATACGCAGTATTTT. This encodes CASSPGLRSTDTQYF.

V is TRBV7-2 and J is TRBJ2-1; TRBD2 matches 10 bases. The germline CDR1 and CDR2 sequences are SGHTA and FQGNSA. With 0 bases clipped from V and 4 bases from J, the junction kept 6 bases outside the gene matches. The CDR3 consists of 17 residues. The CDR3 sequence: CASSLALAGAGYNEQFF. In DNA, the CDR3 is TGTGCCAGCAGCTTAGCCCTAGCGGGAGCTGGGTACAATGAGCAGTTCTTC.

The chain couples TRBV28 to TRBJ1-1; D unclear. The CDR3 runs to 12 residues. The V and J ends lost 10 bases and 0 bases respectively, with 9 bases between them. Per germline, CDR1 MDHEN and CDR2 SYDVKM. The CDR3 region has the DNA TGTGCCACCGAGATGATGAACACTGAAGCTTTCTTT. Protein product: CATEMMNTEAFF.

This clone occurred a few times. The chain links TRBV2 to TRBJ2-2; 11 positions agree with TRBD2. J was trimmed by 8 bases and V by 7 bases; bases with no gene match: 9. This CDR3 has 15 amino acids. Germline V CDR1 and CDR2: SNHLY, FYNNEI. As DNA, the CDR3 is TGTGCCAGCATTCAACTAGCGGGAGTGGGAGGGGAGCTGTTTTTT. Residues: CASIQLAGVGGELFF.

V gene TRBV5-1 combines with J gene TRBJ2-1, with 8 bases matching TRBD2. The CDR3 length is 12 residues. CDR1 is SGHRS and CDR2 is YFSETQ in the germline V gene. V gave up 7 bases and J gave up 8 bases; unmatched junction bases: 5. CDR3 DNA sequence: TGCGCCAGCTCCCGGGAGGGGGATGAGCAGTTCTTC. As protein: CASSREGDEQFF.

The chain links TRBV7-2 to TRBJ1-2, with 8 bases identical to TRBD1. Trimming removed 5 bases from V and 8 bases from J; junction bases left unmatched: 10. From germline, CDR1 is SGHTA and CDR2 FQGNSA. This CDR3 comprises 14 residues. DNA for the CDR3: TGTGCCAGCAGCCCTCGACAGGGGTTGGGAGGCTACACCTTC. Protein product: CASSPRQGLGGYTF.

The CDR3 is CASSKGIASGKSSYEQYF. The CDR3 DNA reads as TGTGCCAGCAGCAAGGGGATAGCTAGCGGGAAGAGCTCCTACGAGCAGTACTTC. This rearrangement joins TRBV5-4 to TRBJ2-7, with 9 bases lining up with TRBD2. The CDR3 runs 18 residues. The trim removed 4 bases at V and 0 bases at J, leaving 14 bases unmatched. Germline assignment: CDR1 SGHNT and CDR2 YYREEE (reference sequence).

The rearrangement uses TRBV19 and TRBJ2-5, with D perhaps TRBD1 (5 bases). CDR3 size: 15 residues. V lost 3 bases and J 5 bases, leaving 16 bases between the germline ends. The germline CDR1 and CDR2 sequences are LNHDA and SQIVND (reference sequence). CDR3 in DNA: TGTGCCAGTAGTATGTACAGGTACTCCGGGGAGACCCAGTACTTC. Encoded protein: CASSMYRYSGETQYF. The whole variable domain, remainder taken from reference TRBV19 and TRBJ2-5, is DGGITQSPKYLFRKEGQNVTLSCEQNLNHDAMYWYRQDPGQGLRLIYYSQIVNDFQKGDIAEGYSVSREKKESFPLTVTSAQKNPTAFYLCASSMYRYSGETQYFGPGTRLLVL.

This chain links TRBV5-6 with TRBJ2-7; 13 nucleotides line up with TRBD2. This CDR3 is 18 amino acids long. Germline CDR1 reads SGHDT; CDR2 reads YYEEEE. V gave up 1 base and J gave up 2 bases; unmatched junction bases: 9. CDR3 sequence reads: CASSLPTSGRALAYEQYF. CDR3 sequence (DNA): TGTGCCAGCAGCTTGCCAACTAGCGGGAGGGCCTTGGCCTACGAGCAGTACTTC.

The chain links TRBV4-2 to TRBJ2-2, with 9 bases identical to TRBD1. Unmatched junction bases numbered 8, after V lost 5 bases and J lost 1 base. The germline gives CDR1 LGHNA, CDR2 YNFKEQ. This CDR3 contains 17 residues. In DNA form, the CDR3 reads TGTGCCAGCAGCAAACAAGCGGGACAGGGGAACACCGGGGAGCTGTTTTTT. This codes for CASSKQAGQGNTGELFF.

The genes are TRBV5-1 and TRBJ2-5, with 8 bases matching TRBD1. The CDR3 runs to 15 residues. The junction had 6 bases not matched to a gene; V was cut back by 4 bases and J by 1 base. CDR1 is SGHRS, CDR2 YFSETQ, per germline. CDR3 bases: TGCGCCAGCAGCCTCAGAGGACAGGGCCAAGAGACCCAGTACTTC. This codes for CASSLRGQGQETQYF.